One T cell receptor beta chain is described in this entry. Its antigen is currently unknown. The germline gives CDR1 SGHRS, CDR2 YFSETQ. V lost 0 bases and J lost 1; bases outside the gene matches: 4. The CDR3 loop spans 16 amino acids. Overlapping HIV-1 Gag 15-mer peptides at about 1 ug per peptide per mL were used. Memory cells lacking CD40L and CD69 with high CD45RO were sorted. CD8+ T cells were removed from PBMCs prior to stimulation. The sample belongs to a study of persistence of HIV-infected CD4 T cells. Points from the study as a whole: TCRbeta richness was lower in CMV- and Gag-responding cells than in anti-CD3/anti-CD28-responding cells. The rare CMV-responding cells with HIV-1 proviruses were not separately TCR-sequenced.

Sequencing used immunoSEQ version 4 in survey mode. Genomic DNA was diluted to around 10 ng/uL, up to 1 ug per sample. Only in-frame clones appear in the TCRdb table, and some are missing; sequencing was by immunoSEQ multiplex PCR. Of approximately 40,000 clones in the sample, around 78% are singletons; the top ten hold 13% to 15%. The J gene is TRBJ2-1, the V gene TRBV5-1, with 7 bases identical to TRBD2. The TCR comes from an adult man with HIV who was CMV-seropositive. Sequencing was performed on CD4+ T cells sorted from PBMCs after approximately 20-hour stimulation, taken from a patient who received antiretroviral therapy. The CDR3, as DNA: TGCGCCAGCAGCTTGGGGCTAGCGGTTTCCTACAATGAGCAGTTCTTC. It translates to CASSLGLAVSYNEQFF.